Presented here are 26 T cell receptor beta chains from one specimen sequenced in a study of blood T cell repertoires in COVID-19. Using immunoSEQ multiplex PCR, the repertoire was profiled, and TCRdb retains in-frame clones only, with some absent. The sample shows 70,000 or so clones, around nine tenths of them seen only once. The sample consisted of peripheral blood. The origin of the receptors is a man aged 55 to 70 with acute or convalescent COVID-19.

V and J are TRBV9 and TRBJ2-1, with 7 bases aligning to TRBD2. The CDR3 consists of 18 residues. V lost 0 bases to trimming and J lost 8 bases; unmatched junction nucleotides: 17. The germline V gene has CDR1 SGDLS and CDR2 YYNGEE. This CDR3 reads CASSVEGLADPSRDEQFF. In nucleotides, the CDR3 is TGTGCCAGCAGCGTAGAGGGGCTAGCGGACCCTTCAAGGGATGAGCAGTTCTTC.

The chain is built from TRBV2 and TRBJ1-2; 8 bases are a match to TRBD1. This CDR3 has 13 amino acids. From germline, CDR1 is SNHLY and CDR2 FYNNEI. The V segment lost 6 bases and the J segment 7 bases; nucleotides outside the gene matches: 7. The CDR3 is CASRETGEGGYTF. The CDR3 region has the DNA TGTGCCAGCAGGGAGACAGGGGAAGGTGGCTACACCTTC.

The V call is TRBV9, the J call TRBJ2-2; 12 nucleotides match TRBD1. In germline, CDR1 is SGDLS, CDR2 YYNGEE. CDR3 size: 19 residues. V lost 5 bases and J lost 5; bases outside the gene matches: 16. CDR3 residues: CASSRTMTGTGGTTGELFF. The CDR3 coding sequence is TGTGCCAGCAGTCGAACAATGACCGGGACAGGGGGCACGACCGGGGAGCTGTTTTTT.

The J gene is TRBJ1-5, the V gene TRBV19; TRBD1 agrees at 8 bases. The CDR3 contains 15 residues. V trimming: 7 bases; J trimming: 6 bases; junction bases outside the gene matches: 11. Germline-derived CDR1 and CDR2 are LNHDA and SQIVND (reference sequence). CDR3 residues: CASTREAGGSQPQHF. The CDR3 DNA is TGTGCCAGTACGAGGGAGGCAGGGGGCTCTCAGCCCCAGCATTTT.

The J gene is TRBJ2-7, the V gene TRBV27, with TRBD1 as a possible D gene (5 bases). V was shortened by 2 bases and J by 1 base, with 9 bases between the two germline ends. The CDR3 length is 14 residues. Per germline, CDR1 MNHEY and CDR2 SMNVEV (reference sequence). CDR3 protein: CASSLAQGSYEQYF. In DNA form, the CDR3 reads TGTGCCAGCAGTTTAGCTCAGGGTTCCTACGAGCAGTACTTC.

Concerning this clone itself: The junction and the germline gene differ at one end; a read error may be behind it. The chain joins TRBV6-1 to TRBJ1-1; D gene ambiguous. CDR3 length: 13 residues. CDR1 and CDR2 (germline): MNHNS, SASEGT. The CDR3: CASREGWETEAFF. Written as DNA, the CDR3 is TGTGCCAGCAGGGAAGGATGGGAGACTGAAGCTTTCTTT.

The genes are TRBV2 and TRBJ2-1, with D maybe TRBD1 (6 bases). Deletions cut 3 bases from V and 4 bases from J, with 16 bases between. The CDR3 is made up of 16 amino acids. Germline V gene data show CDR1 as SNHLY and CDR2 as FYNNEI. The CDR3 DNA follows: TGTGCCAGCAGTGATCCTGACAGGAAATCTTACAATGAGCAGTTCTTC. It codes for CASSDPDRKSYNEQFF.

This sequence joins TRBV29-1 and TRBJ2-7; 7 positions agree with TRBD2. The CDR3 spans 13 residues. From germline, CDR1 is SQVTM and CDR2 ANQGSEA. The V gene end was trimmed by 3 bases and the J gene end by 4 bases; junction bases not matched to a gene: 6. CDR3 sequence: CSVDGGGKYEQYF. CDR3 DNA: TGCAGCGTTGATGGGGGAGGGAAGTACGAGCAGTACTTC.

The gene calls are TRBV3-1 (or the pseudogene TRBV3-2) and TRBJ2-1; possibly TRBD1 for D (5 bases). CDR3 length equals 14 residues. Germline CDR1 reads LGHDT; CDR2 reads YNNKEL (reference sequence). The V and J ends lost 4 bases and 7 bases respectively, with 14 bases between them. DNA for the CDR3: TGTGCCAGCAGCCCCTTCCTAGGGGTAAATGAGCAGTTCTTC. It yields the protein CASSPFLGVNEQFF.

The genes are TRBV4-1 and TRBJ1-3, with no clear D. CDR3 size: 15 residues. CDR1 and CDR2 (germline): MGHRA, YSYEKL. The V end was cut by 1 base, the J end by 7 bases, with 14 bases between. The CDR3 sequence: CASSQVPAPGNTIYF. The CDR3 nucleotides are TGCGCCAGCAGCCAAGTCCCTGCCCCGGGGAACACCATATATTTT.

The chain couples TRBV30 to TRBJ1-3; D unresolved. This CDR3 has 12 amino acids. Germline lookup yields CDR1 GTSNPN and CDR2 SVGIG (reference sequence). V lost 3 bases and J 0 bases, leaving 3 bases between the germline ends. CDR3 bases: TGTGCCTGGAGACTCTCTGGAAACACCATATATTTT. Amino acid sequence: CAWRLSGNTIYF.

V is TRBV18 and J is TRBJ1-5; 8 bases map to TRBD1. The CDR3 is made up of 15 amino acids. In germline, CDR1 is KGHSH, CDR2 LQKENI. Trimming at V came to 5 bases and at J to 2 bases, leaving 5 bases not matched to a gene. CDR3 sequence: CASSRQGKGNQPQHF. For the CDR3, the DNA is TGTGCCAGCTCAAGACAGGGGAAGGGCAATCAGCCCCAGCATTTT.

The chain combines TRBV7-7 with TRBJ2-5, with 11 bases fitting TRBD2. Germline CDR1 and CDR2: SSHAT and FNYEAQ (reference sequence). V was pared by 1 base and J by 5 bases, with 6 bases of the junction left unmatched. CDR3 length: 16 residues. CDR3 DNA sequence: TGTGCCAGCAGCTTAGATCAACTAGCGGGGGTGGAGACCCAGTACTTC. Its translation is CASSLDQLAGVETQYF.

The chain couples TRBV10-3 to TRBJ2-4; 8 nucleotides align to TRBD1. V was pared by 3 bases and J by 0 bases, with 1 base of the junction left unmatched. The CDR3 consists of 15 residues. Germline CDR1 and CDR2: ENHRY and SYGVKD. The DNA for the CDR3 is TGTGCCATCAGTGACAGGGGGCCAGCCAAAAACATTCAGTACTTC. Its translation is CAISDRGPAKNIQYF.

The V gene is TRBV7-2, the J gene TRBJ2-5; 13 bases fit TRBD2. Germline trimming cut 5 bases from V and 2 bases from J; bases unmatched to any gene: 5. The length of the CDR3 is 16 residues. Germline values: CDR1 SGHTA, CDR2 FQGNSA. This CDR3 is CASSISTSGGQETQYF. The DNA for the CDR3 is TGTGCCAGCAGCATATCGACTAGCGGGGGGCAAGAGACCCAGTACTTC.

The chain is built from TRBV9 and TRBJ2-3; TRBD2 matches at 9 bases. With 3 bases clipped from V and 3 bases from J, the junction kept 2 bases outside the gene matches. The CDR3 is 14 residues long. Germline V gene lookup returns CDR1 SGDLS and CDR2 YYNGEE. The chain's CDR3 is CASSEGLATDTQYF. CDR3 bases: TGTGCCAGCAGCGAGGGACTAGCTACAGATACGCAGTATTTT.

The chain recombines TRBV29-1 with TRBJ2-5; D unresolved. Germline V CDR1 and CDR2: SQVTM, ANQGSEA. This CDR3 contains 12 residues. Trimming took 4 bases from V and 1 from J, leaving 7 bases between them. CDR3 coding DNA: TGCAGCGTTGGGGCAGCCCAAGAGACCCAGTACTTC. Residues: CSVGAAQETQYF.

This chain connects TRBV2 to TRBJ1-2, with 10 bases identical to TRBD1. The junction had 7 bases not matched to a gene; V was cut back by 2 bases and J by 4 bases. Per the germline V gene, CDR1 is SNHLY and CDR2 is FYNNEI. CDR3 length equals 16 residues. The CDR3 nucleotides are TGTGCCAGCAGTGAATATCGGGACAGGGGAGGCTATGGCTACACCTTC. It yields the protein CASSEYRDRGGYGYTF.

This chain links TRBV5-1 with TRBJ1-1; D gene ambiguous. Between the trimmed V and J ends, which lost 1 base and 4 bases, there was a span of 8 bases. This CDR3 spans 13 amino acids. CDR1 is SGHRS, CDR2 YFSETQ, per germline. The CDR3 is CASSLYGPTEAFF. The CDR3 nucleotides read TGCGCCAGCAGCTTGTATGGGCCCACTGAAGCTTTCTTT.

CDR3 coding DNA: TGTGCCAGTAGTATCGCCGATGCGGGGCAGCCCCAGCATTTT. This gives the protein CASSIADAGQPQHF. The chain uses TRBV19 and TRBJ1-5; D gene uncertain. CDR3 length equals 14 residues. Trimming took off 3 bases at V and 7 bases at J, with 13 bases between the two ends. Germline lookup yields CDR1 LNHDA and CDR2 SQIVND (reference sequence).

V and J are TRBV5-1 and TRBJ2-1; TRBD1 might be the D (5 bases). Trimming stripped 5 bases from V and 1 base from J, with 10 bases between. Germline loops: CDR1 SGHRS, CDR2 YFSETQ. This CDR3 is built from 14 residues. The DNA for the CDR3 is TGCGCCAGCAGTGGGCAGGGTTCCTACAATGAGCAGTTCTTC. It encodes CASSGQGSYNEQFF.

This clone was counted a few times. The CDR3 DNA sequence: TGTGCCAGCAGCACATACAATGAGCAGTTCTTC. Translating gives CASSTYNEQFF. The V and J genes are TRBV7-8 and TRBJ2-1; unclear D gene. V was pared by 5 bases and J by 4 bases, with 3 bases between. The CDR3 runs to 11 residues. Germline V gives CDR1 SGHVS, CDR2 FQNEAQ.

V is TRBV21-1 and J is TRBJ2-3; the D call in the table, TRBD2, was not verified against the DNA. TRBV21-1 corresponds to a pseudogene. The CDR3 sequence is 17 residues long. CDR3 protein: CASSKVPSGMGTDTQYF. The CDR3 DNA reads as TGTGCCAGCAGCAAAGTTCCTAGCGGGATGGGAACAGATACGCAGTATTTT.

The genes are TRBV24-1 and TRBJ1-2, with D perhaps TRBD1 (5 bases). In germline, CDR1 is KGHDR, CDR2 SFDVKD. V was shortened by 4 bases and J by 2 bases, with 7 bases between the two germline ends. The CDR3 loop spans 13 amino acids. CDR3 coding DNA: TGTGCCACCAGTGACTCAGGGAACTATGGCTACACCTTC. Translation: CATSDSGNYGYTF.

This clone was seen a handful of times. The chain links TRBV9 to TRBJ1-1, with D possibly TRBD1 on 5 matching bases. Germline V gene lookup returns CDR1 SGDLS and CDR2 YYNGEE. The CDR3 has 15 residues. Trimming pared 0 bases from V and 6 bases from J, leaving 15 bases between. The CDR3 loop is CASSVEEGRGAEAFF. The CDR3 nucleotides read TGTGCCAGCAGCGTAGAGGAGGGAAGAGGGGCTGAAGCTTTCTTT.

The chain carries TRBV27 and TRBJ2-6, with 13 bases lining up with TRBD2. V trimming: 6 bases; J trimming: 2 bases; junction bases outside the gene matches: 10. Germline V gene data show CDR1 as MNHEY and CDR2 as SMNVEV (reference sequence). The CDR3 loop spans 19 amino acids. The DNA for the CDR3 is TGTGCCAGCAGCCCCGGGACTAGCGGGATTAGGCCTGGGGCCAACGTCCTGACTTTC. Amino acid sequence: CASSPGTSGIRPGANVLTF.